A single sample gave rise to the 21 T cell receptor beta chains below, sequenced in a study of T-cell memory formation after mild COVID-19. Each CDR3 protein is one row after TCRdb ran MiXCR on the 5' RACE reads. The sample lists about 390,000 distinct CDR3 sequences, more than 15% occurring once. The sample comprised PBMCs or a T cell subset sorted from them (not recorded which). The receptors come from a man aged 18 to 30 who had mild COVID-19 (a few samples of this study predate the infection). Cell type and time point are not known.

A few counts support this clonotype. The CDR3 nucleotides are TGTGCCAGCAGCTTCCGTGGGCAGGGGACTCAGCCCCAGCATTTT. It specifies CASSFRGQGTQPQHF. The chain carries TRBV5-5 and TRBJ1-5; tentative D call: TRBD1 (6 bases). V lost 2 bases and J lost 6, with 15 bases in between. Per germline, CDR1 SGHKS and CDR2 YYEKEE (reference sequence). CDR3 size: 15 residues.

The gene calls are TRBV29-1 and TRBJ2-5, with TRBD1 as a possible D gene (5 bases). CDR1 is SQVTM and CDR2 is ANQGSEA in the germline V gene. There are 15 residues in the CDR3. The V gene lost 0 bases and the J gene lost 3 bases, with 14 bases spanning the gap. The CDR3 nucleotides read TGCAGCGTTGAAGAAGCTTCGGACACCAAAGAGACCCAGTACTTC. Translated, it gives CSVEEASDTKETQYF.

The CDR3 is CASPSGYDEKLFF. The DNA of the CDR3 is TGTGCCAGCCCCTCAGGGTATGATGAAAAACTGTTTTTT. The V gene is TRBV21-1, the J gene TRBJ1-4; whether TRBD1, the table's D call, matches the DNA was not checked. TRBV21-1 is marked as a pseudogene. The CDR3 spans 13 residues.

The V gene is TRBV27, the J gene TRBJ2-2; weak D call: TRBD1 (5 bases). There are 15 residues in the CDR3. Germline V gives CDR1 MNHEY, CDR2 SMNVEV (reference sequence). Trimming stripped 6 bases from V and 3 bases from J, with 14 bases between. The CDR3 DNA reads TGTGCCAGCAGCTGGGTGGGGCAGGACACCGGGGAGCTGTTTTTT. Translating it yields CASSWVGQDTGELFF.

This clonotype was seen a handful of times. This sequence joins TRBV20-1 and TRBJ1-5; D call uncertain. In germline, CDR1 is DFQATT, CDR2 SNEGSKA (reference sequence). The CDR3 totals 13 residues. With 6 bases removed from V and 2 bases from J, the gap between germline ends came to 11 bases. The DNA for the CDR3 is TGCAGTGCCCGTCGACATGGCAATCAGCCCCAGCATTTT. It translates to CSARRHGNQPQHF.

The chain combines TRBV11-2 with TRBJ1-6; no reliable D call. Trimming took 1 base from V and 9 from J, leaving 10 bases between them. Germline assignment: CDR1 SGHAT and CDR2 FQNNGV. The CDR3 runs 14 residues. CDR3 sequence: CASSLAGWGSPLHF. The CDR3 nucleotides are TGTGCCAGCAGCTTAGCGGGGTGGGGTTCACCCCTCCACTTT.

A few counts support this clonotype. This chain connects TRBV2 to TRBJ2-1; TRBD2 aligns across 15 bases. Losses at the gene ends were 4 bases for V and 9 bases for J; bases not matched to a gene: 13. The CDR3 runs to 18 residues. Germline values: CDR1 SNHLY, CDR2 FYNNEI. For the CDR3, the DNA is TGTGCCAGCAGTGGGGAGGGACTAGCGGGGGGCACCTCCGGTGAGCAGTTCTTC. Residues: CASSGEGLAGGTSGEQFF.

This clonotype turned up a few times. The gene calls are TRBV9 and TRBJ1-1; no clear D. V lost 1 base and J 4 bases, leaving 11 bases between the germline ends. Germline V gene data show CDR1 as SGDLS and CDR2 as YYNGEE. CDR3 length: 14 amino acids. CDR3 region: CASSVSLVLTEAFF. CDR3 DNA sequence: TGTGCCAGCAGCGTATCCCTGGTCCTCACTGAAGCTTTCTTT.

This rearrangement joins TRBV24-1 to TRBJ2-2; no firm D call. CDR1 is KGHDR and CDR2 is SFDVKD in the germline V gene. The CDR3 is 13 amino acids. The V end lost 9 bases, the J end lost 5 bases, and 12 bases lay between the germline ends. The CDR3 coding sequence is TGTGCCACCTATTCAACGGATACCGGGGAGCTGTTTTTT. This sequence encodes CATYSTDTGELFF.

This clonotype has just a few counts. This chain joins TRBV5-1 and TRBJ2-3; the D gene could be TRBD1 or TRBD2 (5 bases each). CDR1 SGHRS and CDR2 YFSETQ come from the germline V gene. The CDR3 has 16 amino acids. V was pared by 0 bases and J by 2 bases, with 13 bases between. CDR3 bases: TGCGCCAGCAGCTTGGCCTGGGACCACACCACAGATACGCAGTATTTT. The encoded protein is CASSLAWDHTTDTQYF. Full variable domain (remainder filled in from reference TRBV5-1 and TRBJ2-3): KAGVTQTPRYLIKTRGQQVTLSCSPISGHRSVSWYQQTPGQGLQFLFEYFSETQRNKGNFPGRFSGRQFSNSRSEMNVSTLELGDSALYLCASSLAWDHTTDTQYFGPGTRLTVL.

There are a few counts of this clonotype. J is TRBJ1-6 and V is TRBV6-5, with D possibly TRBD1 on 6 matching bases. Germline V lookup: CDR1 MNHEY, CDR2 SVGAGI. This CDR3 is built from 14 residues. The V end lost 1 base, the J end lost 10 bases, and 11 bases lay between the germline ends. The CDR3 spells CASSYWADSSPLHF. CDR3 in DNA: TGTGCCAGCAGTTACTGGGCGGACAGCTCACCCCTCCACTTT.

The gene calls are TRBV7-2 and TRBJ2-7; D tentatively reads TRBD1 or TRBD2 (5 bases each). Germline values: CDR1 SGHTA, CDR2 FQGNSA. The CDR3 loop spans 14 amino acids. V dropped 8 bases and J dropped 2 bases, with 16 bases sitting between them. The CDR3 region has the DNA TGTGCCAGCGGGCCCGGGGACCGCGCCTACGAGCAGTACTTC. The encoded protein is CASGPGDRAYEQYF.

This clonotype turned up a few times. As DNA, the CDR3 is TGTGCCAGCAGATCACGACTAGCGGTCTACGAGCAGTACTTC. Protein: CASRSRLAVYEQYF. The chain joins TRBV2 to TRBJ2-7; 9 bases fit TRBD2. CDR3 length: 14 amino acids. Unmatched junction bases numbered 6, after V lost 6 bases and J lost 3 bases. Germline loops: CDR1 SNHLY, CDR2 FYNNEI.

In its sample, this clonotype was seen a few times. The chain joins TRBV7-2 to TRBJ2-5; possibly TRBD1 for D (6 bases). Looked up from germline, CDR1 is SGHTA and CDR2 is FQGNSA. The ends were cut back, 5 bases at V and 2 bases at J, with 12 bases in the middle. The CDR3 is 14 amino acids. For the CDR3, the DNA is TGTGCCAGCAGCCAGCAGGGGCTTCAAGAGACCCAGTACTTC. Translating gives CASSQQGLQETQYF.

V is TRBV4-3 and J is TRBJ1-2; D uncertain. This CDR3 comprises 16 residues. From germline, CDR1 is LGHNA and CDR2 YSLEER. V lost 0 bases to trimming and J lost 7 bases, with 18 bases between them. DNA of the CDR3: TGCGCCAGCAGCCAAGACGTAGGTGTGGGTTCAGGTGGCTACACCTTC. Protein product: CASSQDVGVGSGGYTF.

The sample holds a few counts of this clonotype. The CDR3 protein is CASTHQGRTGELFF. CDR3 coding DNA: TGTGCCAGCACACACCAGGGGCGGACCGGGGAGCTGTTTTTT. V gene TRBV28 combines with J gene TRBJ2-2; D might be TRBD1 (6 bases). Between the trimmed V and J ends, which lost 7 bases and 5 bases, there was a span of 14 bases. Germline V lookup: CDR1 MDHEN, CDR2 SYDVKM. The CDR3 runs 14 residues.

The table lists this clonotype with a few counts. The chain combines TRBV28 with TRBJ2-7; D not certain. Germline CDR1 is MDHEN and CDR2 is SYDVKM. V lost 5 bases, J lost 2 bases, and 16 bases lay in between. The CDR3 covers 15 residues. For the CDR3, the DNA is TGTGCCAGCAGTAACAGTCGAGCCCTAACCTACGAGCAGTACGTC. This gives the protein CASSNSRALTYEQYV.

This clonotype was counted between two and nine times. The V gene is TRBV7-9, the J gene TRBJ2-4, with TRBD2 matching 10 bases. The CDR3 runs 17 residues. V shed 0 bases and J 0 bases; nucleotides not matched to a gene: 2. Germline-derived CDR1 and CDR2 are SEHNR and FQNEAQ (reference sequence). This CDR3 is CASSLALAGLAKNIQYF. In DNA, the CDR3 is TGTGCCAGCAGCTTAGCACTAGCGGGGCTAGCCAAAAACATTCAGTACTTC.

This sequence joins TRBV5-1 and TRBJ1-1; the match to TRBD1 covers 7 bases. CDR1 and CDR2 (germline): SGHRS, YFSETQ. The CDR3 is 15 residues long. After removal of 4 bases from V and 4 bases from J, the junction contained 10 bases not matched to a gene. The CDR3: CASSVTGREVTEAFF. The DNA of the CDR3 is TGCGCCAGCAGCGTGACAGGGCGCGAGGTCACTGAAGCTTTCTTT.

Ten or more counts support this clonotype. The V and J genes are TRBV7-2 and TRBJ1-5, with 8 bases matching TRBD1. CDR3 length: 14 amino acids. Germline V gene lookup returns CDR1 SGHTA and CDR2 FQGNSA. J was trimmed by 6 bases and V by 5 bases; bases with no gene match: 6. As DNA, the CDR3 is TGTGCCAGCAGCAGAGACAGGGGCACTCAGCCCCAGCATTTT. It encodes CASSRDRGTQPQHF. Full variable domain (missing parts from reference TRBV7-2 and TRBJ1-5): GAGVSQSPSNKVTEKGKDVELRCDPISGHTALYWYRQSLGQGLEFLIYFQGNSAPDKSGLPSDRFSAERTGGSVSTLTIQRTQQEDSAVYLCASSRDRGTQPQHFGDGTRLSIL.

This clonotype appeared a few times. The chain combines TRBV5-5 with TRBJ1-1; 7 bases are shared with TRBD1. V shed 4 bases and J 3 bases; nucleotides not matched to a gene: 6. CDR1 SGHKS and CDR2 YYEKEE come from the germline V gene (reference sequence). The CDR3 extends over 14 amino acids. CDR3 amino acids: CASSPQGGDTEAFF. CDR3 nucleotides: TGTGCCAGCAGCCCGCAGGGGGGGGACACTGAAGCTTTCTTT.